This T cell receptor beta chain stems from a study of blood T cell repertoires in COVID-19. Repertoires were generated with immunoSEQ multiplex PCR, while TCRdb's copy carries only in-frame clones and drops some. The sample yields under 200,000 clones, roughly 80% seen once. Trimming removed 3 bases from V and 3 bases from J, with 11 bases in between. This CDR3 comprises 14 residues. From germline, CDR1 is SGHTA and CDR2 FQGTGA. This sequence was found in a man aged 45-60 years who had recovered from COVID-19. Sequencing input: PBMCs or T cells enriched from blood (not recorded which). This sequence joins TRBV7-3 and TRBJ2-5, with D perhaps TRBD1 (6 bases). DNA for the CDR3: TGTGCCAGCAGCTTCATAGGGGGTAAAGAGACCCAGTACTTC. Its protein is CASSFIGGKETQYF.